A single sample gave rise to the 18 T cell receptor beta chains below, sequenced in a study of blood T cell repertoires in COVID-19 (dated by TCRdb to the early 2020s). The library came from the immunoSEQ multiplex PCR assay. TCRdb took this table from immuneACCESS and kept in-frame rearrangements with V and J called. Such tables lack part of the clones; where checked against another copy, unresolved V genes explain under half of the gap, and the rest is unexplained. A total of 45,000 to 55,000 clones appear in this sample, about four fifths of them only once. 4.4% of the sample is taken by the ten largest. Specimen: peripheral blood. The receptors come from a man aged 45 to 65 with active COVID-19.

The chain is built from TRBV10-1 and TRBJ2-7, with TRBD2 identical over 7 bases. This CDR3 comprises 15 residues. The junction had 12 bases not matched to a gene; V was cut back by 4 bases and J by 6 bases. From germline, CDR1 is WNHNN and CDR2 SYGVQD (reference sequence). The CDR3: CASSVRTGGGPEQYF. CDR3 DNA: TGCGCCAGCAGTGTCCGGACGGGGGGAGGCCCCGAGCAGTACTTC.

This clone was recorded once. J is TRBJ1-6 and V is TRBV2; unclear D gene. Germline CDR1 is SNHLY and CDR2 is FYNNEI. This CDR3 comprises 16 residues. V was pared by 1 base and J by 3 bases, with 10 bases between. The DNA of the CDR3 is TGTGCCAGCAGTGAAGAGGGAGGGTTCTATAATTCACCCCTCCACTTT. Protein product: CASSEEGGFYNSPLHF.

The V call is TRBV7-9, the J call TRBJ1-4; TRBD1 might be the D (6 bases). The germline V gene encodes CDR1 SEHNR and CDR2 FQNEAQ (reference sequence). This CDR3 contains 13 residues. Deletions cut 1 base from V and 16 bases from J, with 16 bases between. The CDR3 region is CASSLVDETGKFF. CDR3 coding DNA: TGTGCCAGCAGCTTAGTCGATGAGACAGGCAAGTTTTTT.

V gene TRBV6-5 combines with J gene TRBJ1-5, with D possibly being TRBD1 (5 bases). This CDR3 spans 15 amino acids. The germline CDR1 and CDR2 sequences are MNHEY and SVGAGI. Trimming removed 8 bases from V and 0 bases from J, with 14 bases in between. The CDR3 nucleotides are TGTGCCAGCTGCCGGGACTTGTATAGCAATCAGCCCCAGCATTTT. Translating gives CASCRDLYSNQPQHF.

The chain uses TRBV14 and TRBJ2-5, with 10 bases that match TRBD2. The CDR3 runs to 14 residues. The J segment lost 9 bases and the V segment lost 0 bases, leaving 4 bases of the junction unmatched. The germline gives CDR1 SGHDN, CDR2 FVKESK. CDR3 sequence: CASSQDLSGGAQYF. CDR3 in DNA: TGTGCCAGCAGCCAAGATCTAAGCGGGGGGGCCCAGTACTTC.

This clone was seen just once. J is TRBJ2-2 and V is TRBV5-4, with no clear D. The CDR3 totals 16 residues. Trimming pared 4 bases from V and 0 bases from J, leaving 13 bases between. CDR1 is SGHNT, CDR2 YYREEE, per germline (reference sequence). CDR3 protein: CASSPDMIANTGELFF. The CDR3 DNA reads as TGTGCCAGCAGCCCTGACATGATCGCGAACACCGGGGAGCTGTTTTTT.

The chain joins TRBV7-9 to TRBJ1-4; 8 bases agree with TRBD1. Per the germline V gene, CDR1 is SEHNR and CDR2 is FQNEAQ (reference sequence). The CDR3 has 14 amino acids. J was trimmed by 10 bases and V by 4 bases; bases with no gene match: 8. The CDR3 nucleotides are TGTGCCAGCAGCTCCGGACAGGGAACGGGAAAACTGTTTTTT. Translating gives CASSSGQGTGKLFF.

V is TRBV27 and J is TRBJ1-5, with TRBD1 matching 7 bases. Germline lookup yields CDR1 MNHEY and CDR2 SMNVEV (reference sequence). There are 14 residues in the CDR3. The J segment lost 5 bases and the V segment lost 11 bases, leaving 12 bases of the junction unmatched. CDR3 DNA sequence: TGTGCCGGATCTGTCGGGACAGCCCATCAGCCCCAGCATTTT. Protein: CAGSVGTAHQPQHF.

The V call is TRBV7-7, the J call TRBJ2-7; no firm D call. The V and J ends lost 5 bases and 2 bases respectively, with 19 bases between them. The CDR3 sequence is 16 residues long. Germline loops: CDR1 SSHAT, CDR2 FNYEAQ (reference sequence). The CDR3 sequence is CASSPFPSTEPYEQYF. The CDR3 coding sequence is TGTGCCAGCAGCCCATTCCCTTCGACTGAGCCCTACGAGCAGTACTTC. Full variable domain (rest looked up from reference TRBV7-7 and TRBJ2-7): GAGVSQSPRYKVTKRGQDVTLRCDPISSHATLYWYQQALGQGPEFLTYFNYEAQPDKSGLPSDRFSAERPEGSISTLTIQRTEQRDSAMYRCASSPFPSTEPYEQYFGPGTRLTVT.

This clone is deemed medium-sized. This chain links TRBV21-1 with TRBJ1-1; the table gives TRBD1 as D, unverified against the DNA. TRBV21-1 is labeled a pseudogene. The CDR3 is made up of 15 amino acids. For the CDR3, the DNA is TGTGCCAGCAGCAAAGAGGGACAGGCGAACACTGAAGCTTTCTTT. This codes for CASSKEGQANTEAFF.

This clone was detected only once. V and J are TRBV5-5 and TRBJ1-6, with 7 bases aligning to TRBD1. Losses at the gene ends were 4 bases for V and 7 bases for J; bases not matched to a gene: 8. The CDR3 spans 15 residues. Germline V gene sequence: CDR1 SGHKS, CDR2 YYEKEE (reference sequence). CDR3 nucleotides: TGTGCCAGCAGCCTAGCCGGGACAGAGAATTCACCCCTCCACTTT. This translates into CASSLAGTENSPLHF.

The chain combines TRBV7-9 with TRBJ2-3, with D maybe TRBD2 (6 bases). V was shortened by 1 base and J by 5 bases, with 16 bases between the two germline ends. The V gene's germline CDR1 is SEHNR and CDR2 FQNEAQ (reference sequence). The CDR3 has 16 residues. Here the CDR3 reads CASSLGGGVGKDTQYF. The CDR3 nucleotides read TGTGCCAGCAGCTTAGGGGGCGGGGTTGGAAAAGATACGCAGTATTTT. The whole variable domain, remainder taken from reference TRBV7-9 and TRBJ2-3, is DTGVSQNPRHKITKRGQNVTFRCDPISEHNRLYWYRQTLGQGPEFLTYFQNEAQLEKSRLLSDRFSAERPKGSFSTLEIQRTEQGDSAMYLCASSLGGGVGKDTQYFGPGTRLTVL.

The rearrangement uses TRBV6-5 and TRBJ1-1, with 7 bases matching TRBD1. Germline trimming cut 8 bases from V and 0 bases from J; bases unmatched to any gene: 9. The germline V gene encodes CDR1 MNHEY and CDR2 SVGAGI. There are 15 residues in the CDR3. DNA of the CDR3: TGTGCCAGCCGCCGACAGGGCGGATTGAACACTGAAGCTTTCTTT. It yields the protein CASRRQGGLNTEAFF.

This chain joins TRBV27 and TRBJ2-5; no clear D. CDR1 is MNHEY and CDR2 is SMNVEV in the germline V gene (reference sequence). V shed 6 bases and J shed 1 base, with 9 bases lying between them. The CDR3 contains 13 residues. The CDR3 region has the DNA TGTGCCAGCAGCCGGTGGGCCCAAGAGACCCAGTACTTC. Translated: CASSRWAQETQYF.

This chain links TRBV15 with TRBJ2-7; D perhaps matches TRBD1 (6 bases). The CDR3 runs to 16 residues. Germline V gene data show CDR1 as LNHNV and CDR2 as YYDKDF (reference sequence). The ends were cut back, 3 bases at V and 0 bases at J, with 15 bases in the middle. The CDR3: CATSRGLTGSSYEQYF. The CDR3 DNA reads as TGTGCCACCAGCAGGGGGCTTACAGGGTCCTCCTACGAGCAGTACTTC.

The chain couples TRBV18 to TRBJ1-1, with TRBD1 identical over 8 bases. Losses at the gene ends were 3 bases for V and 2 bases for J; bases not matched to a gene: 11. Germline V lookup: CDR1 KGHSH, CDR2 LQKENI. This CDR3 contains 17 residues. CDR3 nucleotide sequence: TGTGCCAGCTCACCGAACCAGGGGGCTTACTCCAACACTGAAGCTTTCTTT. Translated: CASSPNQGAYSNTEAFF.

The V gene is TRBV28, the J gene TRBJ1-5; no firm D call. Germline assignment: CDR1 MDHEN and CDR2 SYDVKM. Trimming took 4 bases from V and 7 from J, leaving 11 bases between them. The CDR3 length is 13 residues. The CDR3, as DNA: TGTGCCAGCAGTTCCTCCGTCCCGCAGCCCCAGCATTTT. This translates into CASSSSVPQPQHF.

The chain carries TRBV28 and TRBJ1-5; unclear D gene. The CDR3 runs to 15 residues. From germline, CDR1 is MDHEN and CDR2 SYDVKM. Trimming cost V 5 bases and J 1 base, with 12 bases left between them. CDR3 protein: CASSPGGRSNQPQHF. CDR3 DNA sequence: TGTGCCAGCAGTCCCGGTGGTCGGAGCAATCAGCCCCAGCATTTT.